Sequencing of this TCR beta chain was carried out in a study of T-cell reconstitution after alpha-beta-depleted transplantation in children. The authors prepared the TCRbeta library with unique molecular identifiers. TCRdb itself ran the PCR reads through MiXCR, one entry per CDR3 protein. The data hold fewer than 400,000 distinct CDR3 sequences, with around 21% observed a single time. Only a few counts were recorded for this clonotype. Germline lookup yields CDR1 GTSNPN and CDR2 SVGIG (reference sequence). Trimming took off 4 bases at V and 4 bases at J, with 5 bases between the two ends. The CDR3 runs to 12 residues.

This specimen was PBMCs from the stem cell graft donor, taken from the stem cell graft. The V call is TRBV30, the J call TRBJ2-6, with D possibly being TRBD1 (5 bases). This TCR came from a human donor who donated a stem cell graft to a child with acute myeloid leukemia. In DNA form, the CDR3 reads TGTGCCTGGAACAGGGGGGCCAACGTCCTGACTTTC. Protein: CAWNRGANVLTF.